Below, 6 T cell receptor beta chains from the same sample are listed, as sequenced in a study of cytomegalovirus exposure and HLA in healthy donors. It was with 60 Vbeta and 13 Jbeta primers that the PCR ran. Using immunoSEQ multiplex PCR, the repertoire was profiled, and TCRdb retains in-frame clones only, with some absent. The data show approximately 240,000 clones, with just over 75% seen just once and less than 3% held by the top ten. The sample taken for sequencing was PBMCs. These receptor sequences come from a woman aged 60 to 75 in good health and CMV-seropositive.

The chain couples TRBV11-2 to TRBJ2-7; a weak D match, TRBD1 (6 bases). The CDR3 covers 14 residues. From germline, CDR1 is SGHAT and CDR2 FQNNGV. Trimming took 3 bases from V and 0 from J, leaving 9 bases between them. The CDR3 reads CASSFPGVSYEQYF. As DNA, the CDR3 is TGTGCCAGCAGCTTCCCAGGGGTCTCCTACGAGCAGTACTTC.

This chain links TRBV11-2 with TRBJ2-5; D might be TRBD1 (6 bases). CDR1 and CDR2 from the germline V gene are SGHAT and FQNNGV. With 6 bases removed from V and 1 base from J, the gap between germline ends came to 9 bases. The CDR3 totals 13 residues. This CDR3 reads CASRTTGQETQYF. The CDR3, as DNA: TGTGCCAGCAGGACGACAGGCCAAGAGACCCAGTACTTC.

J is TRBJ1-1 and V is TRBV19; no clear D. The CDR3 is 12 amino acids. Deletions cut 1 base from V and 7 bases from J, with 7 bases between. Germline loops: CDR1 LNHDA, CDR2 SQIVND (reference sequence). The CDR3, as DNA: TGTGCCAGTAGTATAGGAAGAGGTGAAGCTTTCTTT. It specifies CASSIGRGEAFF.

This clone was seen more than once but under ten times. CDR3: CASSKGRQETQYF. CDR3 bases: TGTGCCAGCAGCAAAGGGCGGCAAGAGACCCAGTACTTC. The rearrangement links TRBV21-1 to TRBJ2-5; the table's TRBD2 call for D was not verified on the DNA. TRBV21-1 is recorded as a pseudogene. This CDR3 region has 13 residues.

The genes are TRBV2 and TRBJ2-6; D remains ambiguous. Trimming stripped 6 bases from V and 1 base from J, with 7 bases between. Germline lookup yields CDR1 SNHLY and CDR2 FYNNEI. This CDR3 contains 14 residues. The CDR3 loop is CASSQDSGANVLTF. In nucleotides, the CDR3 is TGTGCCAGCAGCCAGGATTCTGGGGCCAACGTCCTGACTTTC.

This clone showed up just a few times. The V and J genes are TRBV4-1 and TRBJ2-1, with TRBD2 matching 9 bases. With V trimmed by 3 bases and J by 9 bases, 12 bases remained unmatched. This CDR3 is built from 16 residues. Per germline, CDR1 MGHRA and CDR2 YSYEKL. This chain's CDR3 is CASSQAPAGGPSEQFF. CDR3 in DNA: TGCGCCAGCAGCCAGGCCCCCGCGGGGGGGCCGAGTGAGCAGTTCTTC.